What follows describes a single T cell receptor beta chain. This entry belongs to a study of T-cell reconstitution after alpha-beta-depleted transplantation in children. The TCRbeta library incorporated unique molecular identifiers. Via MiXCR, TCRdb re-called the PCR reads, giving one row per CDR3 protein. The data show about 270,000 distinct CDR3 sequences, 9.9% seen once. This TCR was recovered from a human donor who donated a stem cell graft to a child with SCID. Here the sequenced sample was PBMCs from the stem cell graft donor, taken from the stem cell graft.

Here the CDR3 DNA reads TGTGCCAGCAGCTTAGAAAGCGGGAATGAGCAGTTCTTC. Encoded protein: CASSLESGNEQFF. V is TRBV11-1 and J is TRBJ2-1, with D possibly matching TRBD2 (6 bases). Deletions cut 1 base from V and 7 bases from J, with 8 bases between. The CDR3 has 13 amino acids. CDR1 and CDR2 from the germline V gene are SGHAT and FQDESV (reference sequence).